Each of the 18 T cell receptor beta chains below was sequenced from the same sample in a study of T cells in Graves' hyperthyroidism and ophthalmopathy. Amplification of TCR beta CDR3 regions used RNA as the template. HTBI primers were employed in a first-round RT-PCR of the TCR CDR3. TCRdb reprocessed the multiplex PCR reads via MiXCR and lists one record per CDR3 protein. The sample contains around 350,000 distinct CDR3 sequences, about 18% of which appear only once. Sequenced input: blood. Receptors originate from a woman in her twenties or thirties with Graves' hyperthyroidism that later progressed to Graves' ophthalmopathy.

This chain joins TRBV19 and TRBJ1-5; TRBD1 is a possible D gene (5 bases). CDR1 is LNHDA, CDR2 SQIVND, per germline (reference sequence). The CDR3 has 15 residues. V was trimmed by 2 bases and J by 7 bases, leaving 15 bases between them. Written as DNA, the CDR3 is TGTGCCAGTAGTATAATGGAGCTACCAGGGCAGCCCCAGCATTTT. This codes for CASSIMELPGQPQHF.

This chain uses TRBV4-1 with TRBJ1-1; D ambiguous. Germline V lookup: CDR1 MGHRA, CDR2 YSYEKL. V was clipped by 0 bases and J by 7 bases, with 9 bases between them. The CDR3 has 13 amino acids. The CDR3 region is CASSQDPVFEAFF. Here the CDR3 DNA reads TGCGCCAGCAGCCAAGACCCCGTATTTGAAGCTTTCTTT.

This clonotype was recorded at least ten times. The chain recombines TRBV7-8 with TRBJ1-1; a weak D match, TRBD1 (5 bases). Trimming stripped 7 bases from V and 0 bases from J, with 12 bases between. CDR1 SGHVS and CDR2 FQNEAQ come from the germline V gene. The CDR3 contains 14 residues. The CDR3, as DNA: TGTGCCAGCACCTATGACAGTCTGAACACTGAAGCTTTCTTT. It is translated as CASTYDSLNTEAFF.

Concerning this clonotype itself: This may come from a read error, since a much larger clone is one base off. The chain joins TRBV6-2 or TRBV6-3 to TRBJ2-3, with TRBD1 matching 12 bases. The germline V gene encodes CDR1 MNHEY and CDR2 SVGEGT. V was pared by 2 bases and J by 5 bases, with 20 bases of the junction left unmatched. The CDR3 covers 21 residues. CDR3 bases: TGTGCCAGCAGTTACGCCCAGCTCGAGATACGGGACAGGGGGCTTAGAGATACGCAGTATTTT. It yields the protein CASSYAQLEIRDRGLRDTQYF.

This clonotype was recorded a few times. V is TRBV28 and J is TRBJ2-1; TRBD2 matches 10 bases. The germline CDR1 and CDR2 sequences are MDHEN and SYDVKM. CDR3 length: 14 residues. Unmatched junction bases numbered 7, after V lost 6 bases and J lost 8 bases. CDR3 coding DNA: TGTGCCAGCAGCCCCCTAGCGGGAGTTCATGAGCAGTTCTTC. Translated: CASSPLAGVHEQFF.

This clonotype was observed a handful of times. The chain has TRBV20-1 and TRBJ2-7; D is perhaps TRBD2 (6 bases). Trimming took 1 base from V and 7 from J, leaving 14 bases between them. CDR3 length: 13 residues. Germline values: CDR1 DFQATT, CDR2 SNEGSKA (reference sequence). CDR3 sequence reads: CSARALASAEQYF. The CDR3 DNA sequence: TGCAGTGCTAGAGCGCTAGCGAGCGCAGAGCAGTACTTC.

This clonotype was seen repeatedly, ten times or more. V and J are TRBV6-1 and TRBJ2-7, with D unclear. Trimming removed 5 bases from V and 6 bases from J, with 14 bases in between. Germline lookup yields CDR1 MNHNS and CDR2 SASEGT. This CDR3 contains 13 residues. The CDR3 DNA reads as TGTGCCAGCAGTATGGGCGGAATGAGCGAGCAGTACTTC. Amino acids: CASSMGGMSEQYF.

The count of this clonotype is one. J is TRBJ2-7 and V is TRBV11-2; TRBD1 is a possible D gene (6 bases). V was trimmed by 4 bases and J by 1 base, leaving 8 bases between them. The CDR3 spans 13 residues. Germline CDR1 SGHAT, CDR2 FQNNGV. CDR3 bases: TGTGCCAGCAGCTCGGACAGATCCTACGAGCAGTACGTC. This encodes CASSSDRSYEQYV.

This clonotype was recorded at least ten times. The V gene is TRBV6-2 or TRBV6-3, the J gene TRBJ2-7; D unresolved. Per the germline V gene, CDR1 is MNHEY and CDR2 is SVGEGT. The CDR3 is made up of 12 amino acids. V lost 6 bases and J lost 2, with 8 bases in between. The chain's CDR3 is CASRRTAYEQYF. CDR3 DNA: TGTGCCAGCAGACGGACGGCCTACGAGCAGTACTTC.

This clonotype was seen many times. CDR3 in DNA: TGTGCCAGCAGCGTCGGGGGGGTAGGAGAGACCCAGTACTTC. As protein: CASSVGGVGETQYF. V gene TRBV2 combines with J gene TRBJ2-5, with 8 nucleotides matching TRBD2. Germline values: CDR1 SNHLY, CDR2 FYNNEI. The CDR3 runs to 14 residues. J gave up 4 bases and V 6 bases, and 7 bases lay outside the gene matches.

This clonotype was seen repeatedly, ten times or more. The rearrangement joins TRBV29-1 to TRBJ2-5; 8 bases are a match to TRBD1. The length of the CDR3 is 12 residues. Per germline, CDR1 SQVTM and CDR2 ANQGSEA. After removal of 6 bases from V and 1 base from J, the junction contained 1 base not matched to a gene. DNA of the CDR3: TGCAGCGTCGACAGGGGCCAAGAGACCCAGTACTTC. Protein: CSVDRGQETQYF.

This clonotype has more than one count but fewer than ten. Here the CDR3 omits its conserved ending phenylalanine or tryptophan, so a read error is the likely source. The V and J genes are TRBV20-1 and TRBJ1-5; D uncertain. Trimming left V 6 bases short and J 1 base short, with 16 bases between. Per the germline V gene, CDR1 is DFQATT and CDR2 is SNEGSKA (reference sequence). The CDR3 extends over 15 amino acids. The CDR3 nucleotides read TGCAGTGCCCCTATGGCGGGTCGGAGCAATCAGCCCCAGCATCTT. It codes for CSAPMAGRSNQPQHL.

At least ten counts were recorded for this clonotype. The genes are TRBV27 and TRBJ1-5; D unresolved. This CDR3 has 15 residues. CDR1 is MNHEY, CDR2 SMNVEV, per germline (reference sequence). With 5 bases removed from V and 1 base from J, the gap between germline ends came to 12 bases. CDR3 coding DNA: TGTGCCAGCAGTCCCGAACCCTTGAGCAATCAGCCCCAGCATTTT. It codes for CASSPEPLSNQPQHF.

This clonotype was counted between two and nine times. The rearrangement joins TRBV7-9 to TRBJ2-1; D not resolved. V lost 5 bases and J lost 10, with 9 bases in between. The CDR3 loop spans 11 amino acids. Per germline, CDR1 SEHNR and CDR2 FQNEAQ (reference sequence). This chain's CDR3 is CASSPSIEQFF. The CDR3, as DNA: TGTGCCAGCAGCCCGTCAATAGAGCAGTTCTTC.

The V gene is TRBV6-1, the J gene TRBJ1-5, with D possibly matching TRBD1 (5 bases). The length of the CDR3 is 15 residues. The V end was cut by 7 bases, the J end by 3 bases, with 16 bases between. Germline V gives CDR1 MNHNS, CDR2 SASEGT. The CDR3 is CASNPTADNNQPQHF. CDR3 nucleotides: TGTGCCAGCAACCCGACAGCAGATAACAATCAGCCCCAGCATTTT.

This clonotype was detected many times. The J gene is TRBJ2-3, the V gene TRBV4-2; the match to TRBD2 covers 11 bases. CDR1 LGHNA and CDR2 YNFKEQ come from the germline V gene. The CDR3 contains 16 residues. J lost 4 bases, V lost 1 base, and 4 bases had no gene match. The CDR3 reads CASSQVGSGGADTQYF. The CDR3 DNA sequence: TGTGCCAGCAGCCAAGTTGGTAGCGGGGGGGCAGATACGCAGTATTTT.

V usage is TRBV5-1 and J usage is TRBJ2-1; D is possibly TRBD2 (7 bases). The CDR3 has 15 amino acids. The V end lost 5 bases, the J end lost 3 bases, and 15 bases lay between the germline ends. Germline V lookup: CDR1 SGHRS, CDR2 YFSETQ. The CDR3, as DNA: TGCGCCAGCAGTTCGGAGGGGGGGTACTACAATGAGCAGTTCTTC. It is translated as CASSSEGGYYNEQFF.

The chain joins TRBV29-1 to TRBJ1-2; D not certain. CDR3 length equals 13 residues. Germline V CDR1 and CDR2: SQVTM, ANQGSEA. V lost 3 bases and J lost 2, with 10 bases in between. DNA of the CDR3: TGCAGCGTTGAGGAGGCTGGCAACTATGGCTACACCTTC. This gives the protein CSVEEAGNYGYTF.